The entry below gives a single TCR beta chain sequence along with its context. Its cognate antigen is unknown. Mismatch with germline at one junction end may stem from a read error. These data are taken from a study of blood T cells in healthy people across ages. Study-wide findings and caveats: Unsorted PBMCs ruled out conclusive naive versus antigen-experienced comparison. Diversity was higher, and naive CD4+ cells more numerous, in long-lived donors than in aged donors.

The CDR3 totals 15 residues. Germline CDR1 is SGHVS and CDR2 is FNYEAQ. The authors ran a second PCR of about 7 to 11 cycles using a sample-barcoded 5' primer and a J-beta primer mix. A tag from a template-switch adaptor with 12 random nucleotides marked each cDNA molecule. TCRdb ran MiXCR on the 5' RACE reads and lists one entry per CDR3 protein. The table records around 790,000 distinct CDR3 sequences, approximately 44% of them present only once. The chain carries TRBV7-6 and TRBJ1-6, with 7 bases aligning to TRBD1. The source material was blood. The TCR sequence derives from a man between 60 and 70 years old in good health. The CDR3 coding sequence is TGTGCCAGCAGCTTAGAGGCGACAGGGTTGTCACCCCCCCACTTT. This encodes CASSLEATGLSPPHF.